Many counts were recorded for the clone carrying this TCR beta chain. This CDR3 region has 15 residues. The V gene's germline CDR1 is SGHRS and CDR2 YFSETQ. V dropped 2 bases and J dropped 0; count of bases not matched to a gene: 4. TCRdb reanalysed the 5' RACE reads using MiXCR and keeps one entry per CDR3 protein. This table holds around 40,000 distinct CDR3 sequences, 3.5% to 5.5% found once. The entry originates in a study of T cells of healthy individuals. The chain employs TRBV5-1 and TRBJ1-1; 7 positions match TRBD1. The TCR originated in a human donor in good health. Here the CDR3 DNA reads TGCGCCAGCAGCTTCTTAGGGGGCTTGAACACTGAAGCTTTCTTT. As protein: CASSFLGGLNTEAFF.